This T cell receptor beta chain was observed in a study of blood T cell repertoires in COVID-19. TCRdb's copy holds only in-frame clones and misses some; the assay was immunoSEQ multiplex PCR. The sample holds approximately 290,000 clones, around 88% seen once. The germline V and J ends were trimmed by 6 bases and 4 bases, with 9 bases remaining between them. The germline V gene has CDR1 SQVTM and CDR2 ANQGSEA. The length of the CDR3 is 11 residues. Sequenced sample: peripheral blood. This sequence joins TRBV29-1 and TRBJ1-2; D possibly corresponds to TRBD1 (6 bases). This receptor was identified in a young man with acute or convalescent COVID-19. CDR3 nucleotide sequence: TGCAGCGTAACAGGGTTCTATGGCTACACCTTC. It encodes CSVTGFYGYTF.